The 11 T cell receptor beta chains presented below share a single source sample, sequenced in a study of blood T cell repertoires in COVID-19. Data came from immunoSEQ multiplex PCR; TCRdb stores just in-frame clones and leaves some out. The table includes tens of thousands of clones, about nine tenths detected once. The sample consisted of peripheral blood. The receptors were sampled from a man younger than 45 with acute or convalescent COVID-19.

The J gene is TRBJ1-1, the V gene TRBV7-2; D is ambiguous. Per the germline V gene, CDR1 is SGHTA and CDR2 is FQGNSA. Trimming shortened V by 5 bases and J by 1 base, and 11 bases separated the two germline ends. This CDR3 is built from 14 residues. CDR3: CASSISSGNTEAFF. The CDR3, as DNA: TGTGCCAGCAGCATTTCCAGCGGGAACACTGAAGCTTTCTTT.

The genes are TRBV7-8 and TRBJ1-3; 7 positions match TRBD1. There are 14 residues in the CDR3. Germline V CDR1 and CDR2: SGHVS, FQNEAQ. The V gene end was trimmed by 5 bases and the J gene end by 4 bases; junction bases not matched to a gene: 5. The CDR3 sequence: CASSLRQGGNTIYF. The CDR3 nucleotides read TGTGCCAGCAGCCTCAGACAGGGAGGAAACACCATATATTTT.

The chain combines TRBV6-5 with TRBJ1-2, with 8 bases that match TRBD1. Germline trimming cut 4 bases from V and 8 bases from J; bases unmatched to any gene: 9. Germline loops: CDR1 MNHEY, CDR2 SVGAGI. The CDR3 consists of 14 residues. The CDR3 here is CASSWAGQGGGYTF. The CDR3 DNA follows: TGTGCCAGCAGTTGGGCTGGACAGGGAGGCGGCTACACCTTC.

Only a few counts were recorded for this clone. The chain's CDR3 is CASSPGLAGGRGETQYF. CDR3 coding DNA: TGTGCCAGCAGCCCGGGACTAGCGGGAGGTCGGGGGGAGACCCAGTACTTC. The chain has TRBV5-8 and TRBJ2-5, with 15 bases identical to TRBD2. V was pared by 4 bases and J by 5 bases, with 9 bases of the junction left unmatched. This CDR3 region has 17 residues. Looked up from germline, CDR1 is SGHTS and CDR2 is YDEGEE. Using reference TRBV5-8 and TRBJ2-5 for the parts outside the CDR3, the full variable domain is EAGVTQSPTHLIKTRGQQATLRCSPISGHTSVYWYQQALGLGLQFLLWYDEGEERNRGNFPPRFSGRQFPNYSSELNVNALELEDSALYLCASSPGLAGGRGETQYFGPGTRLLVL.

The rearrangement links TRBV2 to TRBJ1-5; 8 bases are a match to TRBD1. V was clipped by 4 bases and J by 7 bases; unmatched bases: 12. The CDR3 sequence is 16 residues long. Germline assignment: CDR1 SNHLY and CDR2 FYNNEI. CDR3 sequence (DNA): TGTGCCAGCAGTGTGTTCAGGGGGCGCTTGGAGCAGCCCCAGCATTTT. It is translated as CASSVFRGRLEQPQHF.

V gene TRBV9 combines with J gene TRBJ1-4, with 7 bases identical to TRBD1. Trimming cost V 0 bases and J 8 bases; bases outside gene matches: 4. This CDR3 spans 14 amino acids. Germline CDR1 and CDR2: SGDLS and YYNGEE. DNA for the CDR3: TGTGCCAGCAGCGTAGGACAGGGTGGCGAAAAACTGTTTTTT. It codes for CASSVGQGGEKLFF.

This chain links TRBV29-1 with TRBJ1-4, with D unresolved. Germline CDR1 and CDR2: SQVTM and ANQGSEA. V lost 2 bases and J 5 bases, leaving 12 bases between the germline ends. This CDR3 spans 14 amino acids. The CDR3 is CSVEMAEQNEKLFF. CDR3 coding DNA: TGCAGCGTTGAAATGGCAGAACAAAATGAAAAACTGTTTTTT.

This chain connects TRBV5-4 to TRBJ2-1; 13 positions agree with TRBD2. Germline V CDR1 and CDR2: SGHNT, YYREEE (reference sequence). The CDR3 extends over 17 amino acids. V was clipped by 4 bases and J by 0 bases; unmatched bases: 4. The CDR3, as DNA: TGTGCCAGCAGCCCGACTAGCGGGGGGCCCTCCTACAATGAGCAGTTCTTC. Protein: CASSPTSGGPSYNEQFF.

The V gene is TRBV24-1, the J gene TRBJ2-5; 12 nucleotides align to TRBD1. CDR3 size: 16 residues. V shed 5 bases and J 1 base; nucleotides not matched to a gene: 4. The germline gives CDR1 KGHDR, CDR2 SFDVKD. CDR3 protein: CATSGGDRGRQETQYF. In nucleotides, the CDR3 is TGTGCCACCAGTGGGGGGGACAGGGGGCGCCAAGAGACCCAGTACTTC.

The CDR3 nucleotides read TGCGCCAGCAGCACCGGACAGACGTCGTCCACTGAAGCTTTCTTT. This translates into CASSTGQTSSTEAFF. The gene calls are TRBV5-1 and TRBJ1-1; a weak D match, TRBD1 (6 bases). The CDR3 has 15 amino acids. The ends were cut back, 4 bases at V and 4 bases at J, with 17 bases in the middle. Germline lookup yields CDR1 SGHRS and CDR2 YFSETQ.

This sequence joins TRBV6-5 and TRBJ1-5; D perhaps matches TRBD1 (6 bases). Trimming removed 6 bases from V and 3 bases from J, with 9 bases in between. Germline values: CDR1 MNHEY, CDR2 SVGAGI. The CDR3 is 13 residues long. CDR3 DNA sequence: TGTGCCAGCAGCACAGGGCACAATCAGCCCCAGCATTTT. This sequence encodes CASSTGHNQPQHF.